The clone carrying this TCR beta chain was seen repeatedly, ten times or more. The antigen remains unidentified. The record originates from a study of Graves' ophthalmopathy and Graves' hyperthyroidism. Overall study context: Untreated patients at initial diagnosis provided peripheral blood. Study-level findings and limits: Sensitivity reached 87.88% and specificity roughly 82% for a 13-signature model separating ophthalmopathy from stable hyperthyroidism.

This CDR3 contains 13 residues. Between the trimmed V and J ends, which lost 1 base and 3 bases, there was a span of 7 bases. Symptoms, serum thyroxine and TRAb, thyroid ultrasound, and orbital computed tomography formed the diagnostic basis. RNA transcripts served as template for amplifying TCR beta CDR3 sequences. Following a first-round RT-PCR that used HTBI primers, a second-round multiplex PCR was carried out. TCRdb used MiXCR to reprocess the multiplex PCR reads, holding one entry per CDR3 protein. The sample yields roughly 350,000 distinct CDR3 sequences, approximately 17% seen once. The receptor's source is an adult woman with stable Graves' hyperthyroidism. The source material was peripheral blood. This chain connects TRBV12-3 or TRBV12-4 to TRBJ2-7; D is unclear. The CDR3 DNA sequence: TGTGCCAGCAGTTTAGTTGGGTACTACGAGCAGTACTTC. Translated: CASSLVGYYEQYF.